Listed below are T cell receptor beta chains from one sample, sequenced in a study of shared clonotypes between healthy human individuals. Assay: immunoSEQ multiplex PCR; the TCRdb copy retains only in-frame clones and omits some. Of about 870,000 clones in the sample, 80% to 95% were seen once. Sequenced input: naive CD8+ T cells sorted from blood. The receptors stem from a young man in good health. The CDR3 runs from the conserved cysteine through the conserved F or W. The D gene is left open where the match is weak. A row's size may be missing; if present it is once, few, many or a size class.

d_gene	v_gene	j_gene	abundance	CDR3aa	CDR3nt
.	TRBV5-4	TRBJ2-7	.	CASSSTVGGLYEQYF	TGTGCCAGCAGCTCCACAGTGGGAGGTCTCTACGAGCAGTACTTC
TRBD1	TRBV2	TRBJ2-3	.	CASTPWAGTVTDTQYF	TGTGCCAGCACCCCTTGGGCCGGGACAGTCACAGATACGCAGTATTTT
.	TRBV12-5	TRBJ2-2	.	CASGLASGTSNTGELFF	TGTGCTAGTGGTTTGGCATCCGGGACATCGAACACCGGGGAGCTGTTTTTT
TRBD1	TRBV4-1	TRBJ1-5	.	CASSQGQGQPQHF	TGCGCCAGCAGCCAAGGACAGGGACAGCCCCAGCATTTT
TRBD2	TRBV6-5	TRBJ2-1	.	CASSYGAGGPWDEQFF	TGTGCCAGCAGTTACGGTGCGGGAGGGCCATGGGATGAGCAGTTCTTC
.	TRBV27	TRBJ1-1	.	CASSSGTYHPANTEAFF	TGTGCCAGCAGTTCGGGGACATATCATCCCGCTAACACTGAAGCTTTCTTT
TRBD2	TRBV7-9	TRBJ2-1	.	CASSLGTSGTYNEQFF	TGTGCCAGCAGCTTAGGGACTAGCGGTACCTACAATGAGCAGTTCTTC
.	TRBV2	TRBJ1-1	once	CASRKDSGPPEAFF	TGTGCCAGCAGGAAAGATTCCGGGCCCCCTGAAGCTTTCTTT
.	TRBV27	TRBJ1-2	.	CASSLFGGGYGYTF	TGTGCCAGCAGTTTATTTGGAGGGGGCTATGGCTACACCTTC
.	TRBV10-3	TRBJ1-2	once	CAISEGGQLRGYTF	TGTGCCATCAGTGAGGGAGGACAGCTTCGAGGCTACACCTTC
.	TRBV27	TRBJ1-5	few	CATGQPQHF	TGTGCCACAGGTCAGCCCCAGCATTTT
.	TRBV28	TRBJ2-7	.	CASTGIAPSSYEQYF	TGTGCCAGCACCGGCATCGCCCCCTCCTCCTACGAGCAGTACTTC
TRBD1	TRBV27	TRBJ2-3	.	CASRLGQATQYF	TGTGCCAGCAGGTTGGGACAGGCTACGCAGTATTTT
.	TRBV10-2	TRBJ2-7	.	CASRGSTYEQYF	TGCGCCAGTCGGGGGTCTACCTACGAGCAGTACTTC
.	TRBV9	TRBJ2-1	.	CASSVEGGVTYNEQFF	TGTGCCAGCAGCGTAGAGGGCGGGGTCACCTACAATGAGCAGTTCTTC
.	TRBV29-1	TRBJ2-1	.	CSVVLSSYNEQFF	TGCAGCGTCGTATTGAGCTCCTACAATGAGCAGTTCTTC
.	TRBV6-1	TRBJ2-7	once	CASSESRGSGSYEQYF	TGTGCCAGCAGTGAATCTAGGGGCAGCGGGTCCTACGAGCAGTACTTC
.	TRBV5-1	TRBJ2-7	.	CASSPEPGVHEQYF	TGCGCCAGCAGCCCGGAACCGGGAGTCCACGAGCAGTACTTC
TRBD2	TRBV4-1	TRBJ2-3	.	CASSQDPSGTSTDTQYF	TGCGCCAGCAGCCAAGATCCCAGCGGGACTAGCACAGATACGCAGTATTTT
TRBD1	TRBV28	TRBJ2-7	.	CASRSDRVEQYF	TGTGCCAGCAGATCTGACAGGGTCGAGCAGTACTTC
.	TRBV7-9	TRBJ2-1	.	CASSSLDQNNEQFF	TGTGCCAGCAGCTCCCTGGACCAAAACAATGAGCAGTTCTTC
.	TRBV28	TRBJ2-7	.	CASSFSASYEQYF	TGTGCCAGCAGTTTCTCCGCTTCCTACGAGCAGTACTTC
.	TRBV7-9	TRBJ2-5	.	CASSNQGEGVQETQYF	TGTGCCAGCAGCAACCAGGGGGAGGGGGTCCAAGAGACCCAGTACTTC
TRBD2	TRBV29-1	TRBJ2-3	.	CSVGGTSGRTDTQYF	TGCAGCGTTGGAGGGACTAGCGGGAGGACAGATACGCAGTATTTT
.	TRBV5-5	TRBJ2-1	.	CASSSDPFSYNEQFF	TGTGCCAGCAGTTCCGACCCTTTCAGTTACAATGAGCAGTTCTTC
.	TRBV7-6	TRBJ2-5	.	CASSKGWDTLGETQYF	TGTGCCAGCAGCAAAGGGTGGGACACCTTAGGGGAGACCCAGTACTTC
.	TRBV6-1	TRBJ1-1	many	CASSDSPEGTEAFF	TGTGCCAGCAGTGATAGCCCGGAGGGGACTGAAGCTTTCTTT
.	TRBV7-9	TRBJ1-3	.	CASSLGSGGDTIYF	TGTGCCAGCAGCTTAGGATCGGGAGGGGACACCATATATTTT
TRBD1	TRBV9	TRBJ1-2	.	CASSVGTGGSYGYTF	TGTGCCAGCAGCGTAGGGACAGGGGGCAGCTATGGCTACACCTTC
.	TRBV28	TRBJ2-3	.	CASTLDASTDTQYF	TGTGCCAGCACCCTGGATGCTAGCACAGATACGCAGTATTTT
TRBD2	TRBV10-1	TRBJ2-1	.	CASSEPKIAGRGHNEQFF	TGCGCCAGCAGTGAGCCGAAGATAGCGGGACGGGGGCACAATGAGCAGTTCTTC
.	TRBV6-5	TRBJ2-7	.	CASSYSFGEVYEQYF	TGTGCCAGCAGTTACTCTTTCGGGGAGGTCTACGAGCAGTACTTC
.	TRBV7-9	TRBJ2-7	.	CASSLELVPYEQYF	TGTGCCAGCAGCTTAGAGCTAGTTCCCTACGAGCAGTACTTC
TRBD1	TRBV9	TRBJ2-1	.	CASRKGTGAAEQFF	TGTGCCAGCAGAAAAGGGACAGGGGCCGCGGAGCAGTTCTTC
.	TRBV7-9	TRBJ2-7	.	CASTSTPDENYYF	TGTGCCAGCACCTCGACCCCAGATGAGAATTATTACTTC
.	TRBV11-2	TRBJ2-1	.	CASSLTNRVDLGYNEQFF	TGTGCCAGCAGCCTCACAAACAGGGTGGATTTAGGGTACAATGAGCAGTTCTTC
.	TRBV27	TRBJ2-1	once	CASSFLRTFSYNEQFF	TGTGCCAGCAGTTTCCTTCGGACCTTCTCCTACAATGAGCAGTTCTTC
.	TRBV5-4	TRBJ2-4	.	CASSEFLVNIQYF	TGTGCCAGCAGCGAGTTTTTAGTTAACATTCAGTACTTC
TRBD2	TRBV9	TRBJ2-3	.	CASSVDFGREDTDTQYF	TGTGCCAGCAGCGTAGATTTCGGGCGGGAGGACACAGATACGCAGTATTTT